This TCR beta chain was identified in a study of T cell responses to AZD1222 COVID-19 vaccine. About the study: Some second doses came at about 4 weeks and others at about 12 weeks; these were pooled.

About this clone: Its antigen is unknown.

General observations from the study: Spike-specific TCR depth and breadth grew after two AZD1222 doses. Among the donors, most were white British and more were female, and clonal diversity was possibly underestimated. The study found vaccine-associated CD4 TCRs spanning spike, dominant at 160-218 and 743-854.

Repertoires were generated with immunoSEQ multiplex PCR, while TCRdb's copy carries only in-frame clones and drops some. Of roughly 160,000 clones listed, 91% are singletons. The source is an adult in good health. The sequenced sample was peripheral blood, obtained on day 0 of AZD1222 vaccination.

The CDR3, as DNA: TGTGCTAGTGGTTTGGTAGGCTATGGCTACACCTTC. Translating it yields CASGLVGYGYTF. The V and J genes are TRBV12-5 and TRBJ1-2, with no clear D. CDR1 LGHNT and CDR2 FRNRAP come from the germline V gene. The CDR3 has 12 amino acids. V was clipped by 0 bases and J by 4 bases, with 3 bases between them.